The 17 T cell receptor beta chains reported below all come from one sample, sequenced in a study of blood T cell repertoires in COVID-19. Clones were read by immunoSEQ multiplex PCR, and TCRdb kept only the in-frame ones, dropping some. The sample has about 58,000 clones, nearly 90% seen once. Sequenced: peripheral blood. These TCRs come from a man aged 55-75 years with active COVID-19.

This rearrangement joins TRBV10-1 to TRBJ2-1, with TRBD2 identical over 10 bases. Germline assignment: CDR1 WNHNN and CDR2 SYGVQD (reference sequence). The V and J ends lost 2 bases and 8 bases, in that order; junction bases with no gene match: 9. The CDR3 consists of 16 residues. CDR3 DNA: TGCGCCAGCAGTGAGGCTAGCGGGAGAGTTACGGATGAGCAGTTCTTC. It specifies CASSEASGRVTDEQFF.

This clone has a single count. The chain carries TRBV10-2 and TRBJ2-2, with 7 bases identical to TRBD2. CDR3 size: 14 residues. CDR1 and CDR2 (germline): WSHSY, SAAADI. The V segment lost 4 bases and the J segment 4 bases; nucleotides outside the gene matches: 3. The CDR3 loop reads CASSVTGGTGELFF. The CDR3 bases are TGCGCCAGCAGTGTTACGGGGGGCACCGGGGAGCTGTTTTTT.

The V gene is TRBV7-9, the J gene TRBJ2-2, with TRBD1 matching over 12 bases. The J segment lost 6 bases and the V segment lost 3 bases, leaving 5 bases of the junction unmatched. Germline CDR1 and CDR2: SEHNR and FQNEAQ (reference sequence). This CDR3 spans 16 amino acids. The CDR3 nucleotides read TGTGCCAGCAGCTTCGGGACAGGGGGCGTCCCCGGGGAGCTGTTTTTT. This translates into CASSFGTGGVPGELFF.

This chain joins TRBV7-9 and TRBJ1-4; D is unresolved. The CDR3 runs 14 residues. Per the germline V gene, CDR1 is SEHNR and CDR2 is FQNEAQ (reference sequence). With 1 base removed from V and 4 bases from J, the gap between germline ends came to 7 bases. As DNA, the CDR3 is TGTGCCAGCAGCTTAGACAGTATTAATGAAAAACTGTTTTTT. Protein sequence: CASSLDSINEKLFF.

A single count supports this clone. V and J are TRBV2 and TRBJ2-7; 9 bases are shared with TRBD2. CDR3 length equals 14 residues. The J segment lost 6 bases and the V segment lost 4 bases, leaving 7 bases of the junction unmatched. Germline CDR1 is SNHLY and CDR2 is FYNNEI. The CDR3 spells CASSGLAGGSEQYF. CDR3 DNA sequence: TGTGCCAGCAGTGGATTGGCGGGAGGGTCCGAGCAGTACTTC.

The chain carries TRBV7-9 and TRBJ1-6; perhaps TRBD1 as D (5 bases). The CDR3 sequence is 13 residues long. Germline V gene sequence: CDR1 SEHNR, CDR2 FQNEAQ (reference sequence). The germline V and J ends were trimmed by 4 bases and 11 bases, with 12 bases remaining between them. This CDR3 reads CASSYQGETPLHF. Written as DNA, the CDR3 is TGTGCCAGCAGCTACCAGGGTGAGACACCCCTCCACTTT.

The table lists this clone with a few counts. This chain links TRBV6-2 or TRBV6-3 with TRBJ2-7; D may be TRBD2 (6 bases). The V and J ends lost 5 bases and 1 base respectively, with 18 bases between them. The CDR3 spans 16 residues. Germline CDR1 is MNHEY and CDR2 is SVGEGT. CDR3 sequence (DNA): TGTGCCAGCAGTAGGAGGGAATTGTGGGGTTCCTACGAGCAGTACTTC. Protein product: CASSRRELWGSYEQYF.

The chain employs TRBV27 and TRBJ1-5, with 8 bases fitting TRBD1. With V trimmed by 8 bases and J by 6 bases, 18 bases remained unmatched. This CDR3 has 17 residues. Germline values: CDR1 MNHEY, CDR2 SMNVEV (reference sequence). CDR3 sequence (DNA): TGTGCCAGCCCCCCAGGGGGCGCGGAATTAGTAGGTCAGCCCCAGCATTTT. This sequence encodes CASPPGGAELVGQPQHF.

The chain employs TRBV6-5 and TRBJ2-1; the D gene is possibly TRBD2 (5 bases). The germline V gene has CDR1 MNHEY and CDR2 SVGAGI. This CDR3 contains 16 residues. V lost 0 bases to trimming and J lost 4 bases, with 13 bases between them. CDR3 bases: TGTGCCAGCAGTTACTCACCGGAGGCCGGGTACAATGAGCAGTTCTTC. It yields the protein CASSYSPEAGYNEQFF.

This chain connects TRBV19 to TRBJ1-2, with D perhaps TRBD1 (6 bases). The CDR3 sequence is 16 residues long. Trimming took 5 bases from V and 6 from J, leaving 22 bases between them. The germline CDR1 and CDR2 sequences are LNHDA and SQIVND (reference sequence). This chain's CDR3 is CASSPRTARRMDGYTF. The CDR3 DNA reads TGTGCCAGTAGTCCGCGGACAGCCAGACGAATGGATGGCTACACCTTC.

This clone was observed a single time. This chain connects TRBV5-6 to TRBJ2-7, with D possibly TRBD1 on 5 matching bases. In germline, CDR1 is SGHDT, CDR2 YYEEEE. This CDR3 has 14 residues. The V end was cut by 2 bases, the J end by 2 bases, with 11 bases between. The CDR3: CASSFGQGTYEQYF. CDR3 bases: TGTGCCAGCAGCTTTGGGCAGGGTACCTACGAGCAGTACTTC.

The chain employs TRBV10-2 and TRBJ2-7, with 10 bases aligning to TRBD1. The CDR3 has 14 amino acids. The germline V gene has CDR1 WSHSY and CDR2 SAAADI. Germline trimming cut 7 bases from V and 5 bases from J; bases unmatched to any gene: 8. The CDR3 loop reads CASTQRDRGHEQYF. The CDR3 nucleotides are TGCGCCAGCACCCAACGGGACAGGGGCCACGAGCAGTACTTC.

V usage is TRBV29-1 and J usage is TRBJ2-1; D is perhaps TRBD2 (5 bases). The CDR3 loop spans 13 amino acids. V gave up 5 bases and J gave up 6 bases, with 14 bases separating them. Germline lookup yields CDR1 SQVTM and CDR2 ANQGSEA. CDR3 in DNA: TGCAGCGTTAGCTTAGGGAGACCCAATGAGCAGTTCTTC. Amino acids: CSVSLGRPNEQFF.

The V call is TRBV4-3, the J call TRBJ2-5, with TRBD1 matching over 8 bases. The V segment lost 0 bases and the J segment 5 bases; nucleotides outside the gene matches: 14. Germline V gene data show CDR1 as LGHNA and CDR2 as YSLEER. The CDR3 loop spans 18 amino acids. The CDR3 nucleotides are TGCGCCAGCAGCCAAGATGGAGGAGGCAGGGGGCTTTTGGAGACCCAGTACTTC. It encodes CASSQDGGGRGLLETQYF.

The chain employs TRBV28 and TRBJ2-7; D possibly corresponds to TRBD2 (7 bases). Germline V gene data show CDR1 as MDHEN and CDR2 as SYDVKM. The CDR3 has 11 amino acids. The V gene lost 10 bases and the J gene lost 7 bases, with 14 bases spanning the gap. Here the CDR3 reads CATRGAPEQYF. For the CDR3, the DNA is TGTGCCACCCGGGGGGCGCCTGAGCAGTACTTC.

V gene TRBV4-1 combines with J gene TRBJ2-5; D perhaps matches TRBD1 (6 bases). Trimming removed 3 bases at V and 3 bases at J, with 20 bases between. This CDR3 is 17 amino acids long. Germline values: CDR1 MGHRA, CDR2 YSYEKL. DNA for the CDR3: TGCGCCAGCAGCCAGAAGATTGGGACCAGGGGAGAAGAGACCCAGTACTTC. It codes for CASSQKIGTRGEETQYF.

V and J are TRBV21-1 and TRBJ1-5; the D call in the table, TRBD1, was not verified against the DNA. TRBV21-1 is a pseudogene. The CDR3 consists of 18 residues. The CDR3 here is CASSKVGGGWGSNQPQHF. CDR3 nucleotides: TGTGCCAGCAGCAAAGTAGGGGGCGGATGGGGTAGCAATCAGCCCCAGCATTTT.